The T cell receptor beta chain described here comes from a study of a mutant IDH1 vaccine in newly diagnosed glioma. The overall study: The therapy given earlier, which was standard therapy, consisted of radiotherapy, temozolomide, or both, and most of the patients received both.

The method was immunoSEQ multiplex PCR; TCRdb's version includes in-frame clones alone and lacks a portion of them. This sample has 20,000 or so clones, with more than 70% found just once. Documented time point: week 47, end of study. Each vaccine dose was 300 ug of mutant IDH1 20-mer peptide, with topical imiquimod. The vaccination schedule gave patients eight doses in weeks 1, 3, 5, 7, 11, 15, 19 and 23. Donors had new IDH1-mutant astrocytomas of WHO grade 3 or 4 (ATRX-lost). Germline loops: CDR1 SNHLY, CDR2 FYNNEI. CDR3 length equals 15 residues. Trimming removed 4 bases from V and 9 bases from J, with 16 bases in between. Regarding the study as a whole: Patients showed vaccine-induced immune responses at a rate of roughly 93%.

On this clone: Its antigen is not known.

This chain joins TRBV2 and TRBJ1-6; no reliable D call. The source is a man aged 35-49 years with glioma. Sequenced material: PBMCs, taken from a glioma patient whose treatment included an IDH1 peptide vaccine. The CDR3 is CASSVDGGVGSPLHF. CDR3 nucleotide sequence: TGTGCCAGCAGTGTAGACGGAGGCGTGGGTTCACCCCTCCACTTT. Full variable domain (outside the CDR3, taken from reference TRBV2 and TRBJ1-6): EPEVTQTPSHQVTQMGQEVILRCVPISNHLYFYWYRQILGQKVEFLVSFYNNEISEKSEIFDDQFSVERPDGSNFTLKIRSTKLEDSAMYFCASSVDGGVGSPLHFGNGTRLTVT.